These 11 T cell receptor beta chains share one sample of origin, sequenced in a study of blood T cell repertoires in COVID-19. Some clones are missing from TCRdb's copy, which holds only in-frame ones; the method was immunoSEQ multiplex PCR. There are 150,000 to 200,000 clones in the sample; under 85% occur only once, and under 10% lies in the top ten. Sequenced: peripheral blood. These receptors all come from a woman aged 70-85 years with COVID-19, enrolled during active disease.

This clone came up once. This chain uses TRBV5-1 with TRBJ2-2, with a possible D match to TRBD2 (5 bases). This CDR3 contains 14 residues. The germline V and J ends were trimmed by 0 bases and 6 bases, with 9 bases remaining between them. Germline values: CDR1 SGHRS, CDR2 YFSETQ. The chain's CDR3 is CASSLEGVAGELFF. The CDR3, as DNA: TGCGCCAGCAGCTTGGAGGGAGTCGCCGGGGAGCTGTTTTTT. Filled out from reference TRBV5-1 and TRBJ2-2, the complete variable domain reads KAGVTQTPRYLIKTRGQQVTLSCSPISGHRSVSWYQQTPGQGLQFLFEYFSETQRNKGNFPGRFSGRQFSNSRSEMNVSTLELGDSALYLCASSLEGVAGELFFGEGSRLTVL.

V gene TRBV5-1 combines with J gene TRBJ2-7; 7 bases match TRBD1. V lost 4 bases and J lost 3; bases outside the gene matches: 4. This CDR3 spans 13 amino acids. In germline, CDR1 is SGHRS, CDR2 YFSETQ. The CDR3 DNA reads TGCGCCAGCAGCGCGACAGGGAACTACGAGCAGTACTTC. The encoded protein is CASSATGNYEQYF.

This clone showed up just once. The chain employs TRBV18 and TRBJ2-7; tentative D call: TRBD2 (6 bases). The CDR3 length is 15 residues. Germline-derived CDR1 and CDR2 are KGHSH and LQKENI. V lost 3 bases to trimming and J lost 0 bases, with 12 bases between them. This CDR3 reads CASSPLQRASYEQYF. In DNA form, the CDR3 reads TGTGCCAGCTCACCCCTCCAGCGGGCCTCCTACGAGCAGTACTTC.

This clone has only one observation. The V call is TRBV5-1, the J call TRBJ2-5; 10 bases map to TRBD1. V shed 0 bases and J 1 base; nucleotides not matched to a gene: 6. This CDR3 has 17 residues. CDR1 and CDR2 from the germline V gene are SGHRS and YFSETQ. This CDR3 reads CASSLAGTGVVQETQYF. The CDR3 DNA reads as TGCGCCAGCAGCTTGGCTGGGACAGGGGTTGTCCAAGAGACCCAGTACTTC.

This clone was seen a single time. V and J are TRBV15 and TRBJ1-2, with D unresolved. This CDR3 spans 14 amino acids. V lost 0 bases and J 2 bases, leaving 7 bases between the germline ends. The germline CDR1 and CDR2 sequences are LNHNV and YYDKDF (reference sequence). In DNA, the CDR3 is TGTGCCACCAGCAGAGATGGTCGGAACTATGGCTACACCTTC. This sequence encodes CATSRDGRNYGYTF.

The chain couples TRBV13 to TRBJ2-7; possible D gene TRBD2, 6 bases. The CDR3 has 14 amino acids. Trimming stripped 5 bases from V and 10 bases from J, with 21 bases between. The germline gives CDR1 PRHDT, CDR2 FYEKMQ (reference sequence). The CDR3 coding sequence is TGTGCCAGCAGCGACCGGGACTCCCTCTTGAAACAGTACTTC. Translation: CASSDRDSLLKQYF.

This clone has more than one count but fewer than ten. V and J are TRBV5-8 and TRBJ2-2, with D unclear. The CDR3 contains 15 residues. CDR1 and CDR2 from the germline V gene are SGHTS and YDEGEE. Trimming removed 5 bases at V and 0 bases at J, with 11 bases between. The CDR3 here is CASRSSIANTGELFF. The CDR3 DNA is TGTGCCAGCAGGTCCAGTATCGCGAACACCGGGGAGCTGTTTTTT.

V usage is TRBV6-2 or TRBV6-3 and J usage is TRBJ2-5; weak D call: TRBD1 (6 bases). The V end lost 2 bases, the J end lost 1 base, and 11 bases lay between the germline ends. There are 15 residues in the CDR3. The V gene's germline CDR1 is MNHEY and CDR2 SVGEGT. The CDR3 coding sequence is TGTGCCAGCAGTTACGGACAGCCTACCCAAGAGACCCAGTACTTC. Encoded protein: CASSYGQPTQETQYF.

This sequence joins TRBV3-1 (or the pseudogene TRBV3-2) and TRBJ1-6; 7 bases align to TRBD1. The V and J ends lost 4 bases and 7 bases, in that order; junction bases with no gene match: 4. Germline CDR1 LGHDT, CDR2 YNNKEL (reference sequence). This CDR3 has 14 amino acids. The CDR3 region has the DNA TGTGCCAGCAGCCTGATGGGACAGAATTCACCCCTCCACTTT. It codes for CASSLMGQNSPLHF.

This rearrangement joins TRBV7-2 to TRBJ1-1; possibly TRBD1 for D (6 bases). Germline CDR1 and CDR2: SGHTA and FQGNSA. The V and J ends lost 2 bases and 1 base respectively, with 17 bases between them. CDR3 size: 17 residues. This chain's CDR3 is CASSLRGRGGSNTEAFF. The CDR3 DNA reads as TGTGCCAGCAGCTTACGAGGCAGGGGAGGGTCGAACACTGAAGCTTTCTTT.

This clone is a singleton in its sample. V is TRBV7-2 and J is TRBJ2-7, with TRBD1 matching over 8 bases. The CDR3 extends over 13 amino acids. Germline CDR1 reads SGHTA; CDR2 reads FQGNSA. The V gene end was trimmed by 3 bases and the J gene end by 8 bases; junction bases not matched to a gene: 6. CDR3 sequence: CASSFRDRMKQYF. In nucleotides, the CDR3 is TGTGCCAGCAGCTTCCGGGACAGGATGAAGCAGTACTTC.